This entry is about one T cell receptor (beta chain). The length of the CDR3 is 13 residues. The V and J ends lost 6 bases and 3 bases respectively, with 10 bases between them. Germline CDR1 and CDR2: KGHDR and SFDVKD. The sample comes from a study of blood T cell repertoires in COVID-19. About the study: In each case, the material was cDNA or gDNA derived from T cells, B-cell-depleted T cells, or PBMCs.

Authors' processing steps: Reference gene primer amplification yielded estimated nucleated cell counts. Profiling relied on immunoSEQ multiplex PCR, and the TCRdb table lists in-frame clones only, not all of them. The D gene and trimming were derived from the DNA, and the V and J assignments and clone size from that table. The sample contains around 250,000 clones, about nine tenths of which appear only once. The V and J genes are TRBV24-1 and TRBJ1-2; D is perhaps TRBD1 (5 bases). This TCR was sampled from a man in his fifties or sixties who had been exposed to COVID-19. The sequenced material came from PBMCs or T cells enriched from blood (not recorded which). The DNA for the CDR3 is TGTGCCACCAGTAGAGGGGAGGACTATGGCTACACCTTC. Translating gives CATSRGEDYGYTF.